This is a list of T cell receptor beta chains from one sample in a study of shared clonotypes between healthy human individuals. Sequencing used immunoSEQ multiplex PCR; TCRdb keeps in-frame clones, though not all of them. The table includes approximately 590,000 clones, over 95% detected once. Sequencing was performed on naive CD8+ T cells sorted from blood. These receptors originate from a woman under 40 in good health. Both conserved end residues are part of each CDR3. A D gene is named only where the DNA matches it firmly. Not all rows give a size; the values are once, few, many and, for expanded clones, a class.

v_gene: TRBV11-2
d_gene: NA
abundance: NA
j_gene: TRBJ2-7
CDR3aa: CASSPGQFYEQYF
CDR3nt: TGTGCCAGCAGCCCCGGACAGTTCTACGAGCAGTACTTC

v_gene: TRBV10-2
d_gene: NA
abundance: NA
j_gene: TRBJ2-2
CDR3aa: CASSDIFADLTGELFF
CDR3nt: TGCGCCAGCAGTGACATATTCGCGGACCTAACCGGGGAGCTGTTTTTT

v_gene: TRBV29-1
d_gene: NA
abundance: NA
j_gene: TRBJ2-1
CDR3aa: CSVVVSSYNEQFF
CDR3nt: TGCAGCGTCGTCGTTTCCTCCTACAATGAGCAGTTCTTC

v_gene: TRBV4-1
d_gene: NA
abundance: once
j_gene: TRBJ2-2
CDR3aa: CASSLTGLPTGELFF
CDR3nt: TGCGCCAGCAGCCTCACGGGACTGCCCACCGGGGAGCTGTTTTTT

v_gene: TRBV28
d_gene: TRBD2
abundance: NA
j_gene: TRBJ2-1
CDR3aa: CASKVAGGNNEQFF
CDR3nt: TGTGCCAGCAAGGTAGCGGGAGGCAACAATGAGCAGTTCTTC

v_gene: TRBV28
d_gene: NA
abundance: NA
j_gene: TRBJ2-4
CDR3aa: CASSLGVRSTKNIQYF
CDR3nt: TGTGCCAGCAGTTTGGGAGTCAGGTCTACCAAAAACATTCAGTACTTC

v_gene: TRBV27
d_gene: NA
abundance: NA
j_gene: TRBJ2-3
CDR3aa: CASSLSVAFGPGDTQYF
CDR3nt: TGTGCCAGCAGTTTATCTGTCGCTTTCGGTCCTGGAGATACGCAGTATTTT

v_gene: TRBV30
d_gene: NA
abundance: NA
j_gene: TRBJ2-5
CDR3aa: CAWSGQGGETQYF
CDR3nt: TGTGCCTGGAGCGGGCAGGGTGGGGAGACCCAGTACTTC

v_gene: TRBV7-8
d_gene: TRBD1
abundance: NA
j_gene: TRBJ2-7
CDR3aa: CASSRDSSQSVDPKARQYF
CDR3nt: TGTGCCAGCAGCAGGGACAGTAGTCAGTCTGTGGATCCTAAGGCGCGGCAGTACTTC

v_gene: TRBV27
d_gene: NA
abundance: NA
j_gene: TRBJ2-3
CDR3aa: CASSLDRNTDTQYF
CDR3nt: TGTGCCAGCAGTCTTGACAGAAACACAGATACGCAGTATTTT

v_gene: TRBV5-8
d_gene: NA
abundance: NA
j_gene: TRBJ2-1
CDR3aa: CASSSEPHRESSYNEQFF
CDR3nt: TGTGCCAGCAGCTCTGAACCCCACAGGGAGTCCTCCTACAATGAGCAGTTCTTC

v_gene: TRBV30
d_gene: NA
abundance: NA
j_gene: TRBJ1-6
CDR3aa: CAWSPGYGSPLHF
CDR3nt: TGTGCCTGGAGCCCTGGATATGGTTCACCCCTCCACTTT

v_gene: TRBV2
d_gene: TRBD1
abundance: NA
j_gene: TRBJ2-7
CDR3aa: CASRDRGLNEQYF
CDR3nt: TGTGCCAGCAGAGACAGGGGGCTGAACGAGCAGTACTTC

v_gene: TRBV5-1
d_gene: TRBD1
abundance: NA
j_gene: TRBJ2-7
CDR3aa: CASSGGQGYEQYF
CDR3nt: TGCGCCAGCAGCGGAGGACAGGGCTACGAGCAGTACTTC

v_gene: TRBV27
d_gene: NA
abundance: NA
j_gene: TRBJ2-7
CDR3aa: CASSSTRGSGLGYEQYF
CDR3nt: TGTGCCAGCAGTTCAACCCGGGGGAGCGGGCTGGGTTACGAGCAGTACTTC

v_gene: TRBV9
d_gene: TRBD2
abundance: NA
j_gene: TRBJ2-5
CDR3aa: CASSVEGLAQETQYF
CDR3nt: TGTGCCAGCAGCGTAGAGGGACTAGCACAAGAGACCCAGTACTTC

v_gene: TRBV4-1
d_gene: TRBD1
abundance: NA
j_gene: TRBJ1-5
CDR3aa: CASSQTGTGGRQPQHF
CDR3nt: TGCGCCAGCAGCCAAACCGGGACAGGGGGCCGACAGCCCCAGCATTTT

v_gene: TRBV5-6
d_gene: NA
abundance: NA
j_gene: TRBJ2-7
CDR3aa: CASSLEGAGRKSYEQYF
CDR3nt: TGTGCCAGCAGCTTGGAGGGGGCGGGACGGAAGAGCTACGAGCAGTACTTC

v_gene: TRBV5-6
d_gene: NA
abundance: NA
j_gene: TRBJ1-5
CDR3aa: CASSLFMATNQPQHF
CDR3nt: TGTGCCAGCAGCTTGTTTATGGCCACCAATCAGCCCCAGCATTTT

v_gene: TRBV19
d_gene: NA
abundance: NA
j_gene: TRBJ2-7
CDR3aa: CASSPDSSYEQYF
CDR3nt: TGTGCCAGTTCGCCGGACAGCTCCTACGAGCAGTACTTC

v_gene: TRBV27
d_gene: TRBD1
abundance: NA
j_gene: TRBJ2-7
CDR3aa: CASSLLRQGGREQYF
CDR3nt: TGTGCCAGCAGTTTATTGCGACAGGGGGGGCGAGAGCAGTACTTC

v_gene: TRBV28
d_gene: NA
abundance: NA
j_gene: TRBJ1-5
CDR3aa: CASSLGRGFQPQHF
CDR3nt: TGTGCCAGCAGTTTAGGTCGGGGGTTTCAGCCCCAGCATTTT

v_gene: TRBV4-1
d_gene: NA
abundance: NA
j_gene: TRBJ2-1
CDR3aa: CASSQVKGEQFF
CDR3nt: TGCGCCAGCAGCCAAGTAAAGGGCGAGCAGTTCTTC

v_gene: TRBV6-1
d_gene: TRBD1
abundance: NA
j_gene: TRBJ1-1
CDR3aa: CASSEVWGEGADTEAFF
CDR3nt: TGTGCCAGCAGTGAAGTTTGGGGTGAGGGGGCCGACACTGAAGCTTTCTTT

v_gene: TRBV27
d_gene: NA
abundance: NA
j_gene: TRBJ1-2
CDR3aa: CATAAGESYGYTF
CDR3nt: TGTGCCACCGCCGCGGGGGAAAGCTATGGCTACACCTTC

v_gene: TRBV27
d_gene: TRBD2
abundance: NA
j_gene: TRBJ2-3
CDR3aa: CASRNVAGAPDTQYF
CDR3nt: TGTGCCAGCCGAAACGTGGCGGGAGCACCAGATACGCAGTATTTT

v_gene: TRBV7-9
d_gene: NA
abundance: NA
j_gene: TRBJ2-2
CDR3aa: CASSSDTGELFF
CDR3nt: TGTGCCAGCAGCTCAGACACCGGGGAGCTGTTTTTT

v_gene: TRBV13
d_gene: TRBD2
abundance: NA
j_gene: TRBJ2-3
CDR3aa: CASSSGLAADTQYF
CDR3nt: TGTGCCAGCAGCTCGGGACTAGCGGCAGATACGCAGTATTTT

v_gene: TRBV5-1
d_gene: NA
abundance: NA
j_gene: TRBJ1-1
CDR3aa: CASSLAQGTNTEAFF
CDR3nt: TGCGCCAGCAGCTTGGCCCAGGGGACGAACACTGAAGCTTTCTTT

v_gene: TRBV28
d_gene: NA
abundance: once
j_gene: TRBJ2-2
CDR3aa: CASSLSYTGELFF
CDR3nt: TGTGCCAGCAGTTTATCGTACACCGGGGAGCTGTTTTTT

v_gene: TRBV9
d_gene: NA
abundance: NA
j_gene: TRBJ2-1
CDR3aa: CASSAEGTGRRDDEQFF
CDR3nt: TGTGCCAGCAGCGCCGAGGGGACGGGACGCCGGGACGATGAGCAGTTCTTC

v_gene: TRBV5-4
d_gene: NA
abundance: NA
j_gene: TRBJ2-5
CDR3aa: CASSTQSWETQYF
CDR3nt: TGTGCCAGCAGCACGCAGAGCTGGGAGACCCAGTACTTC

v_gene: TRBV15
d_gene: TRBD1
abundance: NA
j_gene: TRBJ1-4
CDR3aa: CATSRGTGDSEKLFF
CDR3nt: TGTGCCACCAGCAGGGGGACAGGGGATAGTGAAAAACTGTTTTTT

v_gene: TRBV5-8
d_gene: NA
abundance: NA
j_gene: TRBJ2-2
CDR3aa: CASSLTYHTNTGELFF
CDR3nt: TGTGCCAGCAGCTTGACCTATCACACGAACACCGGGGAGCTGTTTTTT

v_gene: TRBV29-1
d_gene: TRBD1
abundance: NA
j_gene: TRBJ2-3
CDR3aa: CSADRDTTDTQYF
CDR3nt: TGCAGCGCAGACAGGGATACAACAGATACGCAGTATTTT

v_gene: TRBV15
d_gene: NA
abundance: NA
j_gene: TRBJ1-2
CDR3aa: CATSRVGGVDYGYTF
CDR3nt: TGTGCCACCAGCAGAGTGGGGGGAGTGGACTATGGCTACACCTTC

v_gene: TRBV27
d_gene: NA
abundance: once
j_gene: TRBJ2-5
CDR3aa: CASSLSIGTAQETQYF
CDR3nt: TGTGCCAGCAGTTTATCGATAGGCACAGCCCAAGAGACCCAGTACTTC

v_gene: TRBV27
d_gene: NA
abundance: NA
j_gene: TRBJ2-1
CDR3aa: CASSSRPVGVDNEQFF
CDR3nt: TGTGCCAGCAGTTCCCGACCGGTCGGGGTGGACAATGAGCAGTTCTTC

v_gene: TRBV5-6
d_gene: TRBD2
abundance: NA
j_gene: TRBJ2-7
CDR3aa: CASSLRLAGPYEQYF
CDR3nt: TGTGCCAGCAGCCTACGACTAGCGGGCCCCTACGAGCAGTACTTC

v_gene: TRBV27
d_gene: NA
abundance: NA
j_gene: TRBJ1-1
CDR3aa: CASSFSRGEANTEAFF
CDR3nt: TGTGCCAGCAGTTTTAGTAGGGGGGAGGCGAACACTGAAGCTTTCTTT

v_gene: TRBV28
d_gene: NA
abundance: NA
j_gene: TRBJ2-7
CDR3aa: CASSPVSGALVYEQYF
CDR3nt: TGTGCCAGCAGTCCCGTCTCAGGGGCCCTCGTCTACGAGCAGTACTTC

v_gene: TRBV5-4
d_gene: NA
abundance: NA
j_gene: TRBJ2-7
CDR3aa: CASSTGTGLLEQYF
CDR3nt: TGTGCCAGCAGCACCGGGACGGGCCTTCTCGAGCAGTACTTC

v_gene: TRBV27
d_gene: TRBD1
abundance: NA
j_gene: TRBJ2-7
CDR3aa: CASRPTGGVSYEQYF
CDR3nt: TGTGCCAGCAGGCCAACAGGGGGCGTATCCTACGAGCAGTACTTC

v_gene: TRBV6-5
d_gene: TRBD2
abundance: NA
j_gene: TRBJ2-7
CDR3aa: CASSDSGRAYEQYF
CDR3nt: TGTGCCAGCAGTGACAGCGGGAGGGCTTACGAGCAGTACTTC

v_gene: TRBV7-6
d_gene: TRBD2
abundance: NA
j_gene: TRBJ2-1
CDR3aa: CASSPYTSGRRGEQFF
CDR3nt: TGTGCCAGCAGCCCATATACTAGCGGGAGACGGGGTGAGCAGTTCTTC

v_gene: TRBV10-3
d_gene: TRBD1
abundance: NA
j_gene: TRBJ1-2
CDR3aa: CAIWGQGMINYGYTF
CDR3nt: TGTGCCATCTGGGGACAGGGGATGATTAACTATGGCTACACCTTC

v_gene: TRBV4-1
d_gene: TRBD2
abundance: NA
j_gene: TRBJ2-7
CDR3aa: CASSQGSLAGVGEQYF
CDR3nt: TGCGCCAGCAGCCAAGGAAGTTTAGCGGGAGTGGGCGAGCAGTACTTC

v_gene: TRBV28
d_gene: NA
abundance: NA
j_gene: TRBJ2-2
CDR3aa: CASSFSGSTGELFF
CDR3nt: TGTGCCAGCAGTTTTTCGGGCAGCACCGGGGAGCTGTTTTTT

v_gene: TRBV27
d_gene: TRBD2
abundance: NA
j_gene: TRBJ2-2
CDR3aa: CASSAGTSADTGELFF
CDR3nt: TGTGCCAGCAGTGCCGGGACTAGCGCTGACACCGGGGAGCTGTTTTTT

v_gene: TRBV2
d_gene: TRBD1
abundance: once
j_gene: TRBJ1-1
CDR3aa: CASRLTGGFAAQAFF
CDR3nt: TGTGCCAGCAGGTTGACAGGGGGCTTTGCCGCTCAAGCTTTCTTT

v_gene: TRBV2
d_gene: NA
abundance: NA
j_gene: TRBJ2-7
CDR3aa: CASSEGNYEQYF
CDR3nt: TGTGCCAGCTCGGAGGGGAACTACGAGCAGTACTTC

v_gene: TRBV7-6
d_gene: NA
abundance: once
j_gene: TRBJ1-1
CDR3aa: CASSPLSSGWTEAFF
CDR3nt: TGTGCCAGCAGCCCCCTCTCTTCAGGTTGGACTGAAGCTTTCTTT

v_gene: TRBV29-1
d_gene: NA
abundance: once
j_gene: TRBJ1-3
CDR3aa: CSVAGLGIGPGNTIYF
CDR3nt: TGCAGCGTAGCCGGCCTGGGGATAGGCCCTGGAAACACCATATATTTT

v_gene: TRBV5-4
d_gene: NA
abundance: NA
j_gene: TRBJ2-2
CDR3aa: CASSHGDYTGELFF
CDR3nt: TGTGCCAGCAGCCACGGGGATTACACCGGGGAGCTGTTTTTT